This TCR beta chain comes out of a study of beta chain features in type 1 diabetes. Study-wide points: Significant though moderate, a shortening of TCRB CDR3s appeared in all four CD4+ subsets of Type 1 diabetes patients. Cells carrying high TCR expression could end up over-represented when cDNA is sequenced.

Germline V gene lookup returns CDR1 SGHVS and CDR2 FQNEAQ. The length of the CDR3 is 14 residues. Trimming took 4 bases from V and 5 from J; bases not matched to a gene: 7. Details on this clone: Its antigen is unknown.

The investigators reverse transcribed all of the isolated RNA, so they sequenced expressed TCRB transcripts. The study sequenced naive, central memory and regulatory T cell samples to an average of around 3.4 million reads. The data were produced by immunoSEQ multiplex PCR, yet TCRdb's version contains in-frame clones alone and is incomplete. The table records 300,000 to 350,000 clones, roughly 14% of them present only once. The specimen was naive CD4+ T cells from blood. The genes are TRBV7-8 and TRBJ2-7; 8 positions match TRBD1. The sequence was collected from a woman between 18 and 29 years old with type 1 diabetes. CDR3 nucleotides: TGTGCCAGCAGCTCAGGGGGCTATAACCACGAGCAGTACTTC. It specifies CASSSGGYNHEQYF.